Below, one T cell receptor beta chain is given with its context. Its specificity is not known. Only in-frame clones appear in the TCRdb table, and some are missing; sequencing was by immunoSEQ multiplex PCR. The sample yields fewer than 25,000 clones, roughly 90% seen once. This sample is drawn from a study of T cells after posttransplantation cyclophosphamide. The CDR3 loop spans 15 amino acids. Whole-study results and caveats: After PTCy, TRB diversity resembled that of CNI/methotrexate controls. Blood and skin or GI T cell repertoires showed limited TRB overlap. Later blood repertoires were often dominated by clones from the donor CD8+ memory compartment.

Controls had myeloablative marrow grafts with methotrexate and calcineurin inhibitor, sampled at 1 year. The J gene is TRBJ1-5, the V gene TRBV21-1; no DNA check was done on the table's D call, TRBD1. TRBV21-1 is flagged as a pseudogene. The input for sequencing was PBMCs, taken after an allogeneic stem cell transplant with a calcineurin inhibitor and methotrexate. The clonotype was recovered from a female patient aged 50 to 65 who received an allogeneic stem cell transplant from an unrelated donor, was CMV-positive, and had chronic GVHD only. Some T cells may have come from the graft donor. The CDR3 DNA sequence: TGTGCCAGCAGCAAAGGGGCACAGGTCGGTCAGCCCCAGCATTTT. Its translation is CASSKGAQVGQPQHF.